Reported below is one TCR beta chain. Per the study methods: Cell counts per sample came from amplifying reference gene primers. Measured with immunoSEQ multiplex PCR; TCRdb has only the in-frame clones, and not every one. V, J and clone size derive from that table, while D and trimming were established from the DNA sequence. The sample contains some 170,000 clones, 60% to 85% of which appear only once. The CDR3 is 16 residues long. The trim removed 4 bases at V and 2 bases at J, leaving 5 bases unmatched. The germline CDR1 and CDR2 sequences are KGHDR and SFDVKD. These data are taken from a study of blood T cell repertoires in COVID-19. Overall study context: Acute-phase and convalescent COVID-19 samples originated in the United States, Italy and Spain.

Sequences were obtained from peripheral blood. The TCR was taken from a man aged 55 to 69 with acute or convalescent COVID-19. The chain joins TRBV24-1 to TRBJ2-3, with TRBD1 identical over 10 bases. CDR3 coding DNA: TGTGCCACCAGTGACTGGGACAGGGGACCCACAGATACGCAGTATTTT. It specifies CATSDWDRGPTDTQYF.